The source of this TCR beta chain is a study of blood T cell repertoires in COVID-19. Study-level background: Whether acute or convalescent, the COVID-19 samples came from the United States, Italy and Spain. From T cells, B-cell-depleted T cells, or PBMCs came the material, which was cDNA or gDNA.

As processed by the authors: Reference gene primer amplification gave nucleated cell count estimates. TCRdb keeps only in-frame clones here, not all; method: immunoSEQ multiplex PCR. The V and J calls and the clone size are those of that table, but D and trimming were determined from the DNA. The data hold hundreds of thousands of clones, with around nine tenths observed a single time. Germline assignment: CDR1 SGHDN and CDR2 FVKESK. J gave up 1 base and V 1 base, and 7 bases lay outside the gene matches. The CDR3 consists of 17 residues. The sequenced material came from peripheral blood. The chain recombines TRBV14 with TRBJ1-1, with 9 bases matching TRBD1. The receptor was derived from a woman in her forties or fifties with active or convalescent COVID-19. In DNA, the CDR3 is TGTGCCAGCAGCCAAGGGGACAGGGTTTCGAGGAACACTGAAGCTTTCTTT. This gives the protein CASSQGDRVSRNTEAFF.